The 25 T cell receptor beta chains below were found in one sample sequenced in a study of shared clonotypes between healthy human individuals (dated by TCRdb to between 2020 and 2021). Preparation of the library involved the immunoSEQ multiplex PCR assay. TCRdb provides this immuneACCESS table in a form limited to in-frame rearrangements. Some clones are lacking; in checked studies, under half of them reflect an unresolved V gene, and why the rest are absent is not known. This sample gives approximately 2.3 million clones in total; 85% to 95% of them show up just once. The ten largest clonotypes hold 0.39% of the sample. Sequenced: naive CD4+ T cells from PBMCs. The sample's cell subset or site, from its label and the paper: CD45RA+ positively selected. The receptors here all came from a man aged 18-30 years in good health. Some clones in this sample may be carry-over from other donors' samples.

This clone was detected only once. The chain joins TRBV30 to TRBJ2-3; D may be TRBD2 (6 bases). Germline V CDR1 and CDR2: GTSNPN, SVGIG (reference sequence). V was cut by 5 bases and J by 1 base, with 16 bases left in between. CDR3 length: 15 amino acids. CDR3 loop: CAWAGRFRGTDTQYF. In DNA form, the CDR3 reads TGTGCCTGGGCGGGACGGTTTCGCGGCACAGATACGCAGTATTTT.

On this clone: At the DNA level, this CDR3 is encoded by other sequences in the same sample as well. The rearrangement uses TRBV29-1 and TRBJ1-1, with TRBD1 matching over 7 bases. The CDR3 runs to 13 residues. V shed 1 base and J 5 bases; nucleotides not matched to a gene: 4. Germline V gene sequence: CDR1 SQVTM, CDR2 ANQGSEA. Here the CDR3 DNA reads TGCAGCGTTGAAGGCCAGGGGGGGACTGAAGCTTTCTTT. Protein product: CSVEGQGGTEAFF. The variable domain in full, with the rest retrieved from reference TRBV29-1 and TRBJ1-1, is SAVISQKPSRDICQRGTSLTIQCQVDSQVTMMFWYRQQPGQSLTLIATANQGSEATYESGFVIDKFPISRPNLTFSTLTVSNMSPEDSSIYLCSVEGQGGTEAFFGQGTRLTVV.

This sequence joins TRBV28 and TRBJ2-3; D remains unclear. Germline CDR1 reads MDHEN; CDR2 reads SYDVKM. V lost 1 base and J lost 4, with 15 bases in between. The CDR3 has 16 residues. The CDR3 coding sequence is TGTGCCAGCAGTTTATCAGTTCTAGGCTTAGCAGATACGCAGTATTTT. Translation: CASSLSVLGLADTQYF.

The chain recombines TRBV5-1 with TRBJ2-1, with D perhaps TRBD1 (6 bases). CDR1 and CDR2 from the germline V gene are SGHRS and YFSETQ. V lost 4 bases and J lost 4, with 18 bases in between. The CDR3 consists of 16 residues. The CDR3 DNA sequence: TGCGCCAGCAGCCCCCCCGGGATCAGGGGTTACAATGAGCAGTTCTTC. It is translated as CASSPPGIRGYNEQFF.

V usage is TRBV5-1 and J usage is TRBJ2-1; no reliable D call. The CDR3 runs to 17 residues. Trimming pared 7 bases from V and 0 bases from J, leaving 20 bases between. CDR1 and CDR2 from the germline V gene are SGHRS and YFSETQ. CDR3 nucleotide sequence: TGCGCCAGCTCCTTCAACACAGACCCGAGCTCCTACAATGAGCAGTTCTTC. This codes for CASSFNTDPSSYNEQFF.

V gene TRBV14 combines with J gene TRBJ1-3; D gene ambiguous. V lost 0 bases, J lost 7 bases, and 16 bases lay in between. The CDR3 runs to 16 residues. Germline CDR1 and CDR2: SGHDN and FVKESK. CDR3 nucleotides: TGTGCCAGCAGCCAAGAAACGGCAGGAGCCCGGAACACCATATATTTT. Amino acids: CASSQETAGARNTIYF.

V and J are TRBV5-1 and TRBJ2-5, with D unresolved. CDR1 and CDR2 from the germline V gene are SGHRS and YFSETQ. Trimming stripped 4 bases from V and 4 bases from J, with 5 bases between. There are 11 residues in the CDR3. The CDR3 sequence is CASSGAETQYF. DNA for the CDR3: TGCGCCAGCAGCGGTGCAGAGACCCAGTACTTC.

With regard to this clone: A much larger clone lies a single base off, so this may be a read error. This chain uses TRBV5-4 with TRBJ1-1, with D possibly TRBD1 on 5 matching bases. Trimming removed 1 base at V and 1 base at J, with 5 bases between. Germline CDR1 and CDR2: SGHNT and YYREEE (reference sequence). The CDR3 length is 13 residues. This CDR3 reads CASSLQGNTEAFF. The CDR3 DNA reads TGTGCCAGCAGCTTGCAGGGGAACACTGAAGCTTTCTTT. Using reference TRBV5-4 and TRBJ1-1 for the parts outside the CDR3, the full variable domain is ETGVTQSPTHLIKTRGQQVTLRCSSQSGHNTVSWYQQALGQGPQFIFQYYREEENGRGNFPPRFSGLQFPNYSSELNVNALELDDSALYLCASSLQGNTEAFFGQGTRLTVV.

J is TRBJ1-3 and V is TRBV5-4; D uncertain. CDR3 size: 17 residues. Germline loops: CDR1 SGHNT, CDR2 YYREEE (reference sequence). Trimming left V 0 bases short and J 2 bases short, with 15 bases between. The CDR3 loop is CASSLAPRVSTGNTIYF. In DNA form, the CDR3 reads TGTGCCAGCAGCTTGGCCCCACGGGTTTCGACTGGAAACACCATATATTTT.

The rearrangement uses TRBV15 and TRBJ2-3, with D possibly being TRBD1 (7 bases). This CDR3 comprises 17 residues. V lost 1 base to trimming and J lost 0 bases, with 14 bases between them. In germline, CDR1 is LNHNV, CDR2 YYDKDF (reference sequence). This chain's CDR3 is CATSRGGTAASTDTQYF. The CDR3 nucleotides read TGTGCCACCAGCAGAGGCGGGACAGCAGCTAGCACAGATACGCAGTATTTT. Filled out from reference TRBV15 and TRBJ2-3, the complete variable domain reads DAMVIQNPRYQVTQFGKPVTLSCSQTLNHNVMYWYQQKSSQAPKLLFHYYDKDFNNEADTPDNFQSRRPNTSFCFLDIRSPGLGDTAMYLCATSRGGTAASTDTQYFGPGTRLTVL.

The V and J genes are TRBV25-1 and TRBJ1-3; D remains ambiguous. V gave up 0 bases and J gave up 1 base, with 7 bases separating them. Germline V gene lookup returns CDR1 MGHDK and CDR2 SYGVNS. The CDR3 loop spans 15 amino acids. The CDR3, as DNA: TGTGCCAGCAGTGAATATAAGGGTTCTGGAAACACCATATATTTT. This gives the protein CASSEYKGSGNTIYF.

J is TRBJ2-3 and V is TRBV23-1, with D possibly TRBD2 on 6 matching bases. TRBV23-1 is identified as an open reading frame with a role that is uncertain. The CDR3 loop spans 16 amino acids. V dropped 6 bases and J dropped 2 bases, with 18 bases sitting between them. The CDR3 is CASRAGRTLFTDTQYF. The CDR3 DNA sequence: TGCGCCAGCAGGGCCGGGAGAACTCTTTTCACAGATACGCAGTATTTT.

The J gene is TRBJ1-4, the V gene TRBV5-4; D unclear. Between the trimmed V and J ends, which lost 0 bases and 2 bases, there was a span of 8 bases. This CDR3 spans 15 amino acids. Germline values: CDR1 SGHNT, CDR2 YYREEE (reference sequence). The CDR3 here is CASSLEVSTNEKLFF. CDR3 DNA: TGTGCCAGCAGCTTGGAGGTGTCTACTAATGAAAAACTGTTTTTT.

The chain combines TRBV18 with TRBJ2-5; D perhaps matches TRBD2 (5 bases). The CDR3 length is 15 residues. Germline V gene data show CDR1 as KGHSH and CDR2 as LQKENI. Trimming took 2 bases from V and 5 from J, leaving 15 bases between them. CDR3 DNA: TGTGCCAGCTCACCATCCATCTTGGGCGGGGAGACCCAGTACTTC. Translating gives CASSPSILGGETQYF.

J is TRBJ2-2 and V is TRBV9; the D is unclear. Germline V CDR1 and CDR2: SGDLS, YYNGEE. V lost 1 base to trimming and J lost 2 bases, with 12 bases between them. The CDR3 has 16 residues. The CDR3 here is CASSVNLPENTGELFF. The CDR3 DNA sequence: TGTGCCAGCAGCGTAAATCTGCCGGAAAACACCGGGGAGCTGTTTTTT.

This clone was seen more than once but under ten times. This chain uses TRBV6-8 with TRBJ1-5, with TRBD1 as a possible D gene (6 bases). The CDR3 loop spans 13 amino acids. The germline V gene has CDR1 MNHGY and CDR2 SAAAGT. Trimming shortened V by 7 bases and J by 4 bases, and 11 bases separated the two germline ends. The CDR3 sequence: CASIQGPNQPQHF. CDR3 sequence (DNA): TGTGCCAGCATTCAGGGGCCTAATCAGCCCCAGCATTTT.

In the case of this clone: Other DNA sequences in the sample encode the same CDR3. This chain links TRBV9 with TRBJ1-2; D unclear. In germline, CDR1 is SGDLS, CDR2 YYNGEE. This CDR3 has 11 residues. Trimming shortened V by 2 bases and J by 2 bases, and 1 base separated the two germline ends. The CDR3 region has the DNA TGTGCCAGCAGCGTCAACTATGGCTACACCTTC. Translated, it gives CASSVNYGYTF.

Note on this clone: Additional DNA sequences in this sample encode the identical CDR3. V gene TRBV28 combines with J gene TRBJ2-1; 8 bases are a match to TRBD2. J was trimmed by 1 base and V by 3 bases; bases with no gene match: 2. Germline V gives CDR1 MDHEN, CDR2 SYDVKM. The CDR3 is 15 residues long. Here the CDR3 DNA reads TGTGCCAGCAGTTTGCCGGGAGGGTCCTACAATGAGCAGTTCTTC. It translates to CASSLPGGSYNEQFF.

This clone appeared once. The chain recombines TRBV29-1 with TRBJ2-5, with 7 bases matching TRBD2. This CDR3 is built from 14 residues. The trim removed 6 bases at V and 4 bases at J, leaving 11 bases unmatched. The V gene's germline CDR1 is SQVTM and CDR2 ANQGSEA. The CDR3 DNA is TGCAGCGTGGGGGACTATCGGGCCCGAGAGACCCAGTACTTC. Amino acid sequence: CSVGDYRARETQYF.

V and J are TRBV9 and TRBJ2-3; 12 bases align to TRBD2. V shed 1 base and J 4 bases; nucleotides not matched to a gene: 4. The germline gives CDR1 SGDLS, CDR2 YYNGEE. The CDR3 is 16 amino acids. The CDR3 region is CASSVQTSGSADTQYF. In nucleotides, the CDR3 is TGTGCCAGCAGCGTACAGACTAGCGGGAGTGCAGATACGCAGTATTTT. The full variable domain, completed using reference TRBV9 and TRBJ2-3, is DSGVTQTPKHLITATGQRVTLRCSPRSGDLSVYWYQQSLDQGLQFLIQYYNGEERAKGNILERFSAQQFPDLHSELNLSSLELGDSALYFCASSVQTSGSADTQYFGPGTRLTVL.

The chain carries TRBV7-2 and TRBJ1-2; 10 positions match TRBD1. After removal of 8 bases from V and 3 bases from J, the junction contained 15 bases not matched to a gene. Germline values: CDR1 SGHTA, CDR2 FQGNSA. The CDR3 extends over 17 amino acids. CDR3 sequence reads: CASGTGTGAVGYYGYTF. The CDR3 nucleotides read TGTGCCAGCGGCACCGGGACAGGGGCAGTAGGTTACTATGGCTACACCTTC.

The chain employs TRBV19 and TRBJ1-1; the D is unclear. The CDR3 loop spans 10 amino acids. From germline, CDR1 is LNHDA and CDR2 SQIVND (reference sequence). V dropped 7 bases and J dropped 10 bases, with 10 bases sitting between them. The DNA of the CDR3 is TGTGCCAGTAAGGGATCAGGAGCTTTCTTT. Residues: CASKGSGAFF.

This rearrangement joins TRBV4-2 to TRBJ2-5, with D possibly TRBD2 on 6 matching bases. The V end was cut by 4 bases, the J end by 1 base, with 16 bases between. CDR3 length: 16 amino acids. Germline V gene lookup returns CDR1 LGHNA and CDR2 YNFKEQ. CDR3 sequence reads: CASSLTPSVSQETQYF. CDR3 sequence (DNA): TGTGCCAGCAGCCTCACCCCTAGCGTAAGCCAAGAGACCCAGTACTTC.

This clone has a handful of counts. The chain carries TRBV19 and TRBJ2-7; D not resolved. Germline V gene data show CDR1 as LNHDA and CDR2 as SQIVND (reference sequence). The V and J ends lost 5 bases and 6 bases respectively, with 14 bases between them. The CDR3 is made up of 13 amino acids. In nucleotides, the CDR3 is TGTGCCAGTAGTCCACAACTTCAAGGCGAGCAGTACTTC. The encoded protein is CASSPQLQGEQYF. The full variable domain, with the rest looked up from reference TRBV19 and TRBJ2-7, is DGGITQSPKYLFRKEGQNVTLSCEQNLNHDAMYWYRQDPGQGLRLIYYSQIVNDFQKGDIAEGYSVSREKKESFPLTVTSAQKNPTAFYLCASSPQLQGEQYFGPGTRLTVT.

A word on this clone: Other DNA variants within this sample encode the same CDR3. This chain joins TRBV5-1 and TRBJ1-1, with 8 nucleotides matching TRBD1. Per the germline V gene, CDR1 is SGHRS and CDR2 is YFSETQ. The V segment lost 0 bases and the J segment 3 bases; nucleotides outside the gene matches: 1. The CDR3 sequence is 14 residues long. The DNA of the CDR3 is TGCGCCAGCAGCTTGGCGACAGGGGACACTGAAGCTTTCTTT. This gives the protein CASSLATGDTEAFF.